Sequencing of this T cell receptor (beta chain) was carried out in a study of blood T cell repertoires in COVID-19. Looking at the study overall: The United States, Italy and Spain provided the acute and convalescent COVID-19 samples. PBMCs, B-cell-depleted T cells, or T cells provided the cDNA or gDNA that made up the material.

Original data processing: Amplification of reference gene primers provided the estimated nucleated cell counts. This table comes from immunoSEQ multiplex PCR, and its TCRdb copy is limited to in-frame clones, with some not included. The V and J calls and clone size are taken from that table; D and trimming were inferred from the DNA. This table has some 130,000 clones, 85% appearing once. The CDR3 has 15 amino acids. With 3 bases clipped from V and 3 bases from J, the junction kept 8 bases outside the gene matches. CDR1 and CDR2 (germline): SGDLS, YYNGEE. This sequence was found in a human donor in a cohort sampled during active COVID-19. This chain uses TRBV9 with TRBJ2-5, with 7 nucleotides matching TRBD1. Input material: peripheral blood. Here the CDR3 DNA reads TGTGCCAGCAGCGAATACGGGACAGTAAAAGAGACCCAGTACTTC. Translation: CASSEYGTVKETQYF.